This T cell receptor beta chain stems from a study of TIL therapy for anti-PD-1-resistant metastatic lung cancer. Study-level information: Tumors had a median PD-L1 proportion score of about 6.6%. The study, taken as a whole, reports: The cohort had more treatment-naive, never-smoker and oncogene-addicted patients than typical. Infused TIL clonotypes partially replaced the baseline blood repertoire, then decayed over months.

The CDR3 totals 15 residues. V dropped 1 base and J dropped 5; count of bases not matched to a gene: 7. CDR1 is LGHDT, CDR2 YNNKEL, per germline (reference sequence). The immunoSEQ assay was v3. Clones were read by immunoSEQ multiplex PCR, and TCRdb kept only the in-frame ones, dropping some. This sample has about 47,000 clones, with approximately 86% found just once. Of note for this clone: Its antigen is not identified.

As to time point: pre-treatment sample, taken before nivolumab and TIL therapy. The J gene is TRBJ1-1, the V gene TRBV3-1 (or the pseudogene TRBV3-2); 7 bases match TRBD1. Source: blood, taken at baseline. The TCR sequence derives from a person between 25 and 79 years old with non-small cell lung cancer. CDR3 DNA sequence: TGTGCCAGCAGCCAAGGTCCGTCAGGGGGGACTGAAGCTTTCTTT. It translates to CASSQGPSGGTEAFF.